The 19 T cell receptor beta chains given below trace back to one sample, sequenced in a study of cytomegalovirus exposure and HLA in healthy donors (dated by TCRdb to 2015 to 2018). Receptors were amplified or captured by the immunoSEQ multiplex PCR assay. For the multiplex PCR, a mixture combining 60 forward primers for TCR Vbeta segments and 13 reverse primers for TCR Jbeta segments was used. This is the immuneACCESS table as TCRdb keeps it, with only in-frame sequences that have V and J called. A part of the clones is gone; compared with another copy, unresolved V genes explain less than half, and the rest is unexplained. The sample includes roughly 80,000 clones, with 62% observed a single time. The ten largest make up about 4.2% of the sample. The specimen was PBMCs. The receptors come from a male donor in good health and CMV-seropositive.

This CDR3 is CASSYQSGGNSEAFF. DNA of the CDR3: TGTGCCAGCAGTTATCAATCAGGGGGTAATAGTGAAGCTTTCTTT. The chain is built from TRBV6-5 and TRBJ1-1; TRBD1 matches 7 bases. V was clipped by 3 bases and J by 7 bases; unmatched bases: 11. This CDR3 comprises 15 residues. Germline V gene lookup returns CDR1 MNHEY and CDR2 SVGAGI.

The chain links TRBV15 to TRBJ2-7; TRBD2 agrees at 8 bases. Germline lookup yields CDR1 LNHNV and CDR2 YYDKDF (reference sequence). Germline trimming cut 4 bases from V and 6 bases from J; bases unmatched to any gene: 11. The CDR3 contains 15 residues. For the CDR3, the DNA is TGTGCCACCAGCACGGGGGGGGCTGGGAACGGCGAGCAGTACTTC. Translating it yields CATSTGGAGNGEQYF.

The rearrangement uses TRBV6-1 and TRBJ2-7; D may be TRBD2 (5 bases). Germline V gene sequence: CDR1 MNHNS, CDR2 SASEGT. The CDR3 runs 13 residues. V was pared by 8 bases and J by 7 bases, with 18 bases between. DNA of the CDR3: TGTGCCAGCCGCACCGGGATTACGGGTGAGCAGTACTTC. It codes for CASRTGITGEQYF.

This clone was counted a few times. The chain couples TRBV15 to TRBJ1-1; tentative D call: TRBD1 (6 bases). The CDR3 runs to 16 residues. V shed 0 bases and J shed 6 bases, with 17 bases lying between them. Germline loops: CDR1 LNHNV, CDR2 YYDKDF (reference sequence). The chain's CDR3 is CATSRDPNTGRAEAFF. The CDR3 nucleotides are TGTGCCACCAGCAGAGATCCCAATACAGGGAGGGCTGAAGCTTTCTTT.

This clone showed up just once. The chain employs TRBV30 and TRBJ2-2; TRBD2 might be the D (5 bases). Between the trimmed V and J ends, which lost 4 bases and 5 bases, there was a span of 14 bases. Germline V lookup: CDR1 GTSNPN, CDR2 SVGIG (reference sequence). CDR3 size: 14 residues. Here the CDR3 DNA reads TGTGCCTGGAAAGGCACCTCGGGGACCGGGGAGCTGTTTTTT. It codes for CAWKGTSGTGELFF.

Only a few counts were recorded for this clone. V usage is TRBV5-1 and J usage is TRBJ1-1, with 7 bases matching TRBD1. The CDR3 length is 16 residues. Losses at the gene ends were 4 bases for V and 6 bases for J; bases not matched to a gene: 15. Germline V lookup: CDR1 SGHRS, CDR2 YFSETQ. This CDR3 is CASSQGQSSKSAEAFF. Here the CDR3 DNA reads TGCGCCAGCAGCCAGGGACAGTCGAGTAAGTCGGCTGAAGCTTTCTTT.

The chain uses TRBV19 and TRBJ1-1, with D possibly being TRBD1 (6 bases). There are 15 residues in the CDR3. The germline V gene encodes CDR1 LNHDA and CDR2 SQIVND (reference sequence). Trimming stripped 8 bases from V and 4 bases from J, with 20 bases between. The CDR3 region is CASSPARQVFTEAFF. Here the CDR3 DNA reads TGTGCCAGTTCACCTGCCCGACAGGTCTTCACTGAAGCTTTCTTT. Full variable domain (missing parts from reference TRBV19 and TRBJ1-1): DGGITQSPKYLFRKEGQNVTLSCEQNLNHDAMYWYRQDPGQGLRLIYYSQIVNDFQKGDIAEGYSVSREKKESFPLTVTSAQKNPTAFYLCASSPARQVFTEAFFGQGTRLTVV.

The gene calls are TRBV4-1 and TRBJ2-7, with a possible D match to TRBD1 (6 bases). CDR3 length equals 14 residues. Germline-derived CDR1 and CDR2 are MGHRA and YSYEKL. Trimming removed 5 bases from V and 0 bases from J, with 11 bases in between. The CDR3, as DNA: TGCGCCAGCAGCACGTGGACAGACTCCTACGAGCAGTACTTC. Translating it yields CASSTWTDSYEQYF.

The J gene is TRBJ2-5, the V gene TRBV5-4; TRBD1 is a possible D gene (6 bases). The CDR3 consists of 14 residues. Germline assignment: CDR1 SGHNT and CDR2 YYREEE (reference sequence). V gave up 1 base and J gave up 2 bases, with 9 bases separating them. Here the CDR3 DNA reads TGTGCCAGCAGCTTGAAGGACAGACAAGAGACCCAGTACTTC. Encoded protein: CASSLKDRQETQYF.

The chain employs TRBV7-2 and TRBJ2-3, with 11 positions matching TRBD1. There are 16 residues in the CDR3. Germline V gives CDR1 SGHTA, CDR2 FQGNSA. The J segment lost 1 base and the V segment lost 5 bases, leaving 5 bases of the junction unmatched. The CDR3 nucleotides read TGTGCCAGCAGCCCTCCGGGACAGGGGGGCACAGATACGCAGTATTTT. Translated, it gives CASSPPGQGGTDTQYF.

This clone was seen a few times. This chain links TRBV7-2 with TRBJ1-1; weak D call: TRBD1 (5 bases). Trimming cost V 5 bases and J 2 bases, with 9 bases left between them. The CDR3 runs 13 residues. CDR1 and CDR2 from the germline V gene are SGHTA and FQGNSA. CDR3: CASSQQVNTEAFF. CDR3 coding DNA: TGTGCCAGCAGCCAACAGGTCAACACTGAAGCTTTCTTT.

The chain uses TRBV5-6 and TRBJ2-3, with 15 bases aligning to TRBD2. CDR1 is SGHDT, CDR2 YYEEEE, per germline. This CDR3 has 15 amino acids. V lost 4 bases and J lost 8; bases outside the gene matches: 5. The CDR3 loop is CASSRTSGGACTQYF. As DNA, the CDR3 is TGTGCCAGCAGCCGGACTAGCGGGGGGGCCTGTACGCAGTATTTT.

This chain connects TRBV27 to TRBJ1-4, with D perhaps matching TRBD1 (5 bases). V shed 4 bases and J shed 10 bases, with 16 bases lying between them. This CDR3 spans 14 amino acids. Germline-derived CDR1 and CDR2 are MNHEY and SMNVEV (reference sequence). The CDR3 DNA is TGTGCCAGCAGTTCCTCGGTGGGACTAGTAAAACTGTTTTTT. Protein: CASSSSVGLVKLFF.

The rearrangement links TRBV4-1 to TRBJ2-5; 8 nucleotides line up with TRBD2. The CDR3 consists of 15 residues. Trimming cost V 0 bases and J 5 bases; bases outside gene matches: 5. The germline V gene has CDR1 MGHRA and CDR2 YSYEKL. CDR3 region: CASSQDRGGRETQYF. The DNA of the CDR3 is TGCGCCAGCAGCCAAGATCGCGGGGGGCGGGAGACCCAGTACTTC.

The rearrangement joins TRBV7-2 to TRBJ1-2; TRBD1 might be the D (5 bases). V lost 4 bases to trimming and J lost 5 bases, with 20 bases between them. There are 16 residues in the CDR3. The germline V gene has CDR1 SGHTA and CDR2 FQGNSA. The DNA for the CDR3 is TGTGCCAGCAGCTCGGGACTCCCCCTTACACTGTATGGCTACACCTTC. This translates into CASSSGLPLTLYGYTF.

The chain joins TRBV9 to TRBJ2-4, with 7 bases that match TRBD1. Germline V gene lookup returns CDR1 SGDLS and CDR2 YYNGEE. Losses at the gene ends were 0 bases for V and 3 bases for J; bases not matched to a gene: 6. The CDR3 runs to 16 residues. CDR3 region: CASSVEPAGGKNIQYF. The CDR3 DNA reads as TGTGCCAGCAGCGTAGAACCAGCAGGGGGCAAAAACATTCAGTACTTC.

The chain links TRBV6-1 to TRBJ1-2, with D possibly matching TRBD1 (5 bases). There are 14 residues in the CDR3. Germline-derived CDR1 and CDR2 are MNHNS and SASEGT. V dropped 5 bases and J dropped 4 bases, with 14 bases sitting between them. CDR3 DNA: TGTGCCAGCAGTCTGACGGGGGAGGGCTATGGCTACACCTTC. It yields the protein CASSLTGEGYGYTF.

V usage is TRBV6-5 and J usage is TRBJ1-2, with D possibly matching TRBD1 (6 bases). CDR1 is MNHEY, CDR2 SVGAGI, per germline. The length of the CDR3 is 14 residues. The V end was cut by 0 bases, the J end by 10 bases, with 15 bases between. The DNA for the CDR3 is TGTGCCAGCAGTTACTCGAAACAGGGCAGGGACTACACCTTC. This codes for CASSYSKQGRDYTF.

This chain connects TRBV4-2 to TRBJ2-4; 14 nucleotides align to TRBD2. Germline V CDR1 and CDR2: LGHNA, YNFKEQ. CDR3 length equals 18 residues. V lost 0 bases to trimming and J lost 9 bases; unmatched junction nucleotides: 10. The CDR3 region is CASSQDRTSGRKKGIQYF. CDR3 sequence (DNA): TGTGCCAGCAGCCAAGATAGGACTAGCGGGAGGAAGAAGGGCATTCAGTACTTC.